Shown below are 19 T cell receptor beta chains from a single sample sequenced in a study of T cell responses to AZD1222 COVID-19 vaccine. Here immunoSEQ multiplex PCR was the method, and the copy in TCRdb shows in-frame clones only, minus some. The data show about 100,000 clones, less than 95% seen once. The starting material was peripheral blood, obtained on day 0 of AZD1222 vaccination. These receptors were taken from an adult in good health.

CDR3 bases: TGTGCCAGCAGCGGGGACGAAGGGGGAGAGACCCAGTACTTC. This gives the protein CASSGDEGGETQYF. The genes are TRBV9 and TRBJ2-5; the D gene is possibly TRBD1 (6 bases). V gave up 3 bases and J gave up 4 bases, with 13 bases separating them. Germline CDR1 reads SGDLS; CDR2 reads YYNGEE. This CDR3 has 14 residues.

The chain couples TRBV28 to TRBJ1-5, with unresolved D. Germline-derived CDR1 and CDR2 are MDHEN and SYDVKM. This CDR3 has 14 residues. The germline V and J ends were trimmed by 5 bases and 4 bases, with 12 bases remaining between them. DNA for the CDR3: TGTGCCAGCAGTCCGGCCGCGGGGAATCAGCCCCAGCATTTT. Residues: CASSPAAGNQPQHF.

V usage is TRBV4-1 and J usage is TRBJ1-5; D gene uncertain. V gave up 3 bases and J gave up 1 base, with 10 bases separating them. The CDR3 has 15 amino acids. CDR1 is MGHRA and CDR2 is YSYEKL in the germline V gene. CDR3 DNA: TGCGCCAGCAGCCAGGGTACCTTCAGCAATCAGCCCCAGCATTTT. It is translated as CASSQGTFSNQPQHF.

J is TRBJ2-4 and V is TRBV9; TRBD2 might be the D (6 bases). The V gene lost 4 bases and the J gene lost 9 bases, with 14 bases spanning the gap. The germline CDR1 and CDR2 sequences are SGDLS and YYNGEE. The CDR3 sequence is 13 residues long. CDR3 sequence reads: CASSPGRGFIQYF. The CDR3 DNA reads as TGTGCCAGCAGCCCAGGACGGGGGTTCATTCAGTACTTC. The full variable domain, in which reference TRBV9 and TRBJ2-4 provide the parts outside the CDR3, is DSGVTQTPKHLITATGQRVTLRCSPRSGDLSVYWYQQSLDQGLQFLIQYYNGEERAKGNILERFSAQQFPDLHSELNLSSLELGDSALYFCASSPGRGFIQYFGAGTRLSVL.

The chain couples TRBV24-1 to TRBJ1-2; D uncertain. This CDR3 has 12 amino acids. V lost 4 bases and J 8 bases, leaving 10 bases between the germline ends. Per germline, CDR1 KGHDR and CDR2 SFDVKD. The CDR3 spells CATSEVDGGYTF. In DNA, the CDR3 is TGTGCCACCAGTGAGGTCGACGGGGGCTACACCTTC.

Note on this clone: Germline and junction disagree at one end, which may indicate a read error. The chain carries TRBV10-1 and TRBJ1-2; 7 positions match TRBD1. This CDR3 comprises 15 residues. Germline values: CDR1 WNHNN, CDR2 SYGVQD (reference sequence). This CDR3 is CASREFPGTVGGYTF. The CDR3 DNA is TGCGCCAGCAGAGAGTTTCCTGGGACAGTGGGAGGCTACACCTTC.

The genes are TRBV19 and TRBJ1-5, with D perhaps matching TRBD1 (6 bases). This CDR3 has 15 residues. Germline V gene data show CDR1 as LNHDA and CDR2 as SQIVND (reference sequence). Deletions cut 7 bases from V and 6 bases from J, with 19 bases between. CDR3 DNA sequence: TGTGCCAGTATCAACCCGCCAGGGGTAGGTCAGCCCCAGCATTTT. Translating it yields CASINPPGVGQPQHF.

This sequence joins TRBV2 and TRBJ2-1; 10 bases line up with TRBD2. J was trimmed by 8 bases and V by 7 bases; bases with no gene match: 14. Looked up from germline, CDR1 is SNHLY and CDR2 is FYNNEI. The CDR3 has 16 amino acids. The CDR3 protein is CASNSPEGLAGDEQFF. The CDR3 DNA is TGTGCCAGCAACTCTCCGGAGGGGCTAGCGGGGGATGAGCAGTTCTTC.

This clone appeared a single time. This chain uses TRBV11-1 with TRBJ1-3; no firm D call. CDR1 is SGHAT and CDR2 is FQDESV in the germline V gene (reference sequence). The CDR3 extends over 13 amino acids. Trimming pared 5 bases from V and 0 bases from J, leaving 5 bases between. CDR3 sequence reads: CASSLTSGNTIYF. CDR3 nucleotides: TGTGCCAGCAGCCTCACCTCTGGAAACACCATATATTTT. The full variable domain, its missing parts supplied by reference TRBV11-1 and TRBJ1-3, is EAEVAQSPRYKITEKSQAVAFWCDPISGHATLYWYRQILGQGPELLVQFQDESVVDDSQLPKDRFSAERLKGVDSTLKIQPAELGDSAMYLCASSLTSGNTIYFGEGSWLTVV.

This CDR3 is CASSSAGKYGYTF. The CDR3 nucleotides read TGTGCCAGCAGCTCCGCAGGAAAATATGGCTACACCTTC. The V call is TRBV7-2, the J call TRBJ1-2; the D is unclear. The CDR3 has 13 amino acids. Per the germline V gene, CDR1 is SGHTA and CDR2 is FQGNSA. V was shortened by 4 bases and J by 5 bases, with 11 bases between the two germline ends.

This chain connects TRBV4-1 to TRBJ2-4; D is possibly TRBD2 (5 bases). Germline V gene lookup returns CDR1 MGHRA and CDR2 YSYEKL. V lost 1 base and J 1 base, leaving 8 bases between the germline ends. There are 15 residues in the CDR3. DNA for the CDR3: TGCGCCAGCAGCCAAGTGTCGGGGGCCAAAAACATTCAGTACTTC. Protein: CASSQVSGAKNIQYF.

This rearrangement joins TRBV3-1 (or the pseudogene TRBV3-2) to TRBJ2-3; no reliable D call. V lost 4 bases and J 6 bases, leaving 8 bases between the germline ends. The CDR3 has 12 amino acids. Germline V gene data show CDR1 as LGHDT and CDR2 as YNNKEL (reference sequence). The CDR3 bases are TGTGCCAGCAGCCCAACGAGGGATACGCAGTATTTT. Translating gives CASSPTRDTQYF.

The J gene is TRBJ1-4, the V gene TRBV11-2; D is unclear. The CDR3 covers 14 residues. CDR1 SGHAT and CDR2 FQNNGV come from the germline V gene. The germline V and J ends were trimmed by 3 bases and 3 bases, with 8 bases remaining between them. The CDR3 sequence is CASSFRGANEKLFF. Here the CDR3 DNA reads TGTGCCAGCAGCTTTCGGGGTGCTAATGAAAAACTGTTTTTT.

The CDR3 loop is CASSLGGRWDEQFF. As DNA, the CDR3 is TGCGCCAGCAGCTTGGGGGGGCGCTGGGATGAGCAGTTCTTC. This chain links TRBV5-1 with TRBJ2-1; TRBD1 is a possible D gene (6 bases). The CDR3 sequence is 14 residues long. V gave up 0 bases and J gave up 8 bases, with 12 bases separating them. Germline-derived CDR1 and CDR2 are SGHRS and YFSETQ.

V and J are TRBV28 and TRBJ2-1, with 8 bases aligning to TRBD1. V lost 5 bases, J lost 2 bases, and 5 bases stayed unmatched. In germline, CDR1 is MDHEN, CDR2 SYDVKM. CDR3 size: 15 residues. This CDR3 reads CASSRGTGAYNEQFF. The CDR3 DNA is TGTGCCAGCAGTCGCGGGACAGGAGCCTACAATGAGCAGTTCTTC.

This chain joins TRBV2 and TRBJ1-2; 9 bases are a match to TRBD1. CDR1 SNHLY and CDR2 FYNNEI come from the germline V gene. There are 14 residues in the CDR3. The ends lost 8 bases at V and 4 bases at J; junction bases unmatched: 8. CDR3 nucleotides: TGTGCCAGCGTAAACAGGGGGCGCGGCTATGGCTACACCTTC. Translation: CASVNRGRGYGYTF.

In DNA, the CDR3 is TGTGCCAGCAGCAGCACCCGGGAAAAACTGTTTTTT. Its protein product is CASSSTREKLFF. V usage is TRBV3-1 (or the pseudogene TRBV3-2) and J usage is TRBJ1-4, with no clear D. This CDR3 spans 12 amino acids. The germline V and J ends were trimmed by 5 bases and 8 bases, with 9 bases remaining between them. The germline V gene has CDR1 LGHDT and CDR2 YNNKEL (reference sequence).

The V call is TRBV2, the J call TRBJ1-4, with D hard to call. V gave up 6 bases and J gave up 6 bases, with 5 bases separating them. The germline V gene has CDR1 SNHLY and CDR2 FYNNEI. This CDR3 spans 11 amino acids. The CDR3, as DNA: TGTGCCAGCAGGGGGTATGAAAAACTGTTTTTT. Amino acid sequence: CASRGYEKLFF.

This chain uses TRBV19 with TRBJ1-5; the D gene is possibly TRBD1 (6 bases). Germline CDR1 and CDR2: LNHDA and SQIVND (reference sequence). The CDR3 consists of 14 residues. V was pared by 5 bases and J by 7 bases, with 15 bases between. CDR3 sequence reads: CASSGRAGDQPQHF. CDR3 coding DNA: TGTGCCAGTAGTGGCCGGGCAGGGGACCAGCCCCAGCATTTT.